Sequencing of this T cell receptor beta chain was carried out in a study of vaccination and CD4 T cells after COVID-19. Study overall: Every culture used as a control got a CEFX pool, an HIV-1 Nef pool, or no peptide.

This clonotype has only a few counts. What it recognizes is unknown. The sample's treatment: approximately nine-day PBMC culture with coronavirus spike peptide pools or control peptides (ViraFEST assay). Positive PCR dates spanned March to December 2020, predating US Alpha, Beta and Delta variants. Sequenced with the Oncomine TCR Beta short-read assay was DNA taken from cultured CD4+ T cells. TCRdb analysed the PCR reads with MiXCR anew, one entry per CDR3 protein. This sample has some 16,000 distinct CDR3 sequences, with roughly 59% found just once. In germline, CDR1 is DFQATT, CDR2 SNEGSKA (reference sequence). CDR3 length: 14 residues. Trimming shortened V by 5 bases and J by 8 bases, and 21 bases separated the two germline ends.

This TCR was recovered from a human donor who had recovered from COVID-19. The V gene is TRBV20-1, the J gene TRBJ1-2; D may be TRBD1 (5 bases). The sequenced sample consisted of CD4+ T cells from blood, cultured in vitro. The CDR3 DNA is TGCAGTGCTCCAACCGGAGGGGCAGTGAGCGGCTACACCTTC. Its protein product is CSAPTGGAVSGYTF.